The sequence of this T cell receptor beta chain was determined in a study of post-analysis software for immune sequencing data. Study observations and caveats: Compared with controls, patients had more of about five TRBV segments, including TRBV5-6, TRBV5-1 and TRBV20-1. Batch-mates among the samples co-clustered strongly by F measure. Comparison with controls showed significantly lower normalized Chao1 diversity in multiple sclerosis patients.

Germline V gives CDR1 DFQATT, CDR2 SNEGSKA (reference sequence). CDR3 length: 15 amino acids. The junction had 9 bases not matched to a gene; V was cut back by 5 bases and J by 2 bases. Carried by the TCR beta cDNA libraries were unique molecular identifiers. TCRdb independently ran MiXCR on the PCR reads; one entry per CDR3 protein. The sample lists around 180,000 distinct CDR3 sequences, around 30% occurring once. A remark on this clonotype: Its target is unknown. Possible read error: a much larger clone is one base away.

The chain joins TRBV20-1 to TRBJ2-3, with 8 bases fitting TRBD2. Sequenced sample: blood. This TCR came from a girl aged 10-17 years with multiple sclerosis. The DNA for the CDR3 is TGCAGTGCTGGTTCGGTAGCGGGGCTCACAGATACGCAGTATTTT. It translates to CSAGSVAGLTDTQYF.